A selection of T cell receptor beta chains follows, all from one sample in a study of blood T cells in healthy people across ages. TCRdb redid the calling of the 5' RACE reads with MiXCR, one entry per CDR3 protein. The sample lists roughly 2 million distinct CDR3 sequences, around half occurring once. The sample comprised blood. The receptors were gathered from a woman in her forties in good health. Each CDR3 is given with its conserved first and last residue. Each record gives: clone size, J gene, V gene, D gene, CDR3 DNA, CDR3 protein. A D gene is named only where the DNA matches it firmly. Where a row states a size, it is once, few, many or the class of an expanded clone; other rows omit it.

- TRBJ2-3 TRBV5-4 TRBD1 TGTGCCAGCAGCATGGGACAGCCGACAGATACGCAGTATTTT CASSMGQPTDTQYF
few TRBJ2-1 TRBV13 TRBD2 TGTGCCAGCAGCTTACCAGCGGGGGTCTACAATGAGCAGTTCTTC CASSLPAGVYNEQFF
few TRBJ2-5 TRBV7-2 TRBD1 TGTGCCAGCAGCTTTGGACAGGGGATTCGGAAGTCACAAGAGACCCAGTACTTC CASSFGQGIRKSQETQYF
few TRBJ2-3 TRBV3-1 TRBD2 TGTGCCAGCAGACCCGGGGCTAGCGGGGATCACACAGATACGCAGTATTTT CASRPGASGDHTDTQYF
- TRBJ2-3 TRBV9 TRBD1 TGTGCCAGCAGCGTATCCGGGACAGGGAACACAGATACGCAGTATTTT CASSVSGTGNTDTQYF
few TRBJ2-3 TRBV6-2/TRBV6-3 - TGTGCCAGCAGTTACTCATGGCAGCACACAGATACGCAGTATTTT CASSYSWQHTDTQYF
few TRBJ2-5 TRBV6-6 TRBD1 TGTGCCAGCAACCCGACAGGGGTGAAGGAAGAGACCCAGTACTTC CASNPTGVKEETQYF
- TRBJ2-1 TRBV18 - TGTGCCAGCTCACCACTACGGGGTAGTAATGAGCAGTTCTTC CASSPLRGSNEQFF
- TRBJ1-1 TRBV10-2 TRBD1 TGCGCCAGCAGTGACGGACAGGGGTCTGGTGAAGCTTTCTTT CASSDGQGSGEAFF
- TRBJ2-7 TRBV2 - TGTGCCAGCAGTGAGCAGGGTATCGACGAGCAGTACTTC CASSEQGIDEQYF
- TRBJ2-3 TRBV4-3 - TGCGCCAGCAGCCAAGAGTTGGCCCCCCATACGCAGTATTTT CASSQELAPHTQYF
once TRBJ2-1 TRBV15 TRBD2 TGTGCCACCAGCAGAGATCGGCAGCGGGGGGGCCTCAATGAGCAGTTCTTC CATSRDRQRGGLNEQFF
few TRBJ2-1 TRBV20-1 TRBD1 TGCAGTGCTCCGGGACAGGGGCCTTACAATGAGCAGTTCTTC CSAPGQGPYNEQFF
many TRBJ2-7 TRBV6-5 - TGTGCCAGCAGTTCAGGGACAATCTACGAGCAGTACTTC CASSSGTIYEQYF
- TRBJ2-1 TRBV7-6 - TGTGCCAGCAGCCCCCAGGGGGGCCGCCAAGAGACCCAGTTCTTC CASSPQGGRQETQFF
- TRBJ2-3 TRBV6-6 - TGTGCCAGCAGTTATGAGTGGAGCACAGATACGCAGTATTTT CASSYEWSTDTQYF
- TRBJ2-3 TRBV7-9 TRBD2 TGTGCCAGCAGCACGGGACTAGCGGGGCAACACGCACCAGATACGCAGTATTTT CASSTGLAGQHAPDTQYF
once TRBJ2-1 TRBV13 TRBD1 TGTGCCAGCAGCACATCTGGGACAGGCGGCTCCTACAATGAGCAGTTCTTC CASSTSGTGGSYNEQFF
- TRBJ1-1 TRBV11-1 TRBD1 TGTGCCAGCAGCCTTACCGACAGGGGTGGCACTGAAGCTTTCTTT CASSLTDRGGTEAFF
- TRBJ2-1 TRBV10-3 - TGTGCCATCAGTGAGACCGAGATCACCTACAATGAGCAGTTCTTC CAISETEITYNEQFF
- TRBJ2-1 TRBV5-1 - TGCGCCAGCAGCCAAGAGACTAGTACCCCGTTCTTC CASSQETSTPFF
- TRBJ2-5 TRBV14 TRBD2 TGTGCCAGCAGCCGCTTATTCGAACTAGCGGGGACTCAAGAGACCCAGTACTTC CASSRLFELAGTQETQYF
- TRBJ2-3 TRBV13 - TGTGCCAGCGGGGTGGCAGGGGCCCCAGATACGCAGTATTTT CASGVAGAPDTQYF
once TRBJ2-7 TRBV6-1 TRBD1 TGTGCCAGCAGGCAGGGGACAGGGAACCCTCGATTCTACGAGCAGTACTTT CASRQGTGNPRFYEQYF
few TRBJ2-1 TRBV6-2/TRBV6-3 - TGTGCCAGCAGCCACGGACTGGAGCAGTTCTTC CASSHGLEQFF
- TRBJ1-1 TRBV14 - TGTGCCAGCAGTAAAGGGGCAGACGGATTAGAGGCTTTCTTT CASSKGADGLEAFF
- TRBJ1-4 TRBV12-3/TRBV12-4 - TGTGCCAGCAGCGACAGTGAAAAACTGTTTTTT CASSDSEKLFF
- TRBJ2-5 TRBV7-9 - TGTGCCAGCAGCCCCACCGAGGGAGAGCAGTACTTC CASSPTEGEQYF
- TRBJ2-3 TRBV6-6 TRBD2 TGTGCCAGCAGTTCCCTGGGACTAGCCCCAGATACGCAGTATTTT CASSSLGLAPDTQYF
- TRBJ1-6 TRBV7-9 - TGTGCCAGCAGCTTAGAACGGACTAATTCACCCCTCCACTTT CASSLERTNSPLHF
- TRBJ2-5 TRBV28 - TGTGCCAGCCTCAGGGGCGGGGTTCAAGAGACCCAGTACTTC CASLRGGVQETQYF
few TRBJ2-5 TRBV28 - TGTGCCAGCAACCCCCAAGGGGGATTCTTCGGAGAGACCCAGTACTTC CASNPQGGFFGETQYF
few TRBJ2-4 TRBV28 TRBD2 TGTGCCAGCAGTTTCCAATCTAGCGGGGGGGCCTATCTCATTCAGTACTTC CASSFQSSGGAYLIQYF
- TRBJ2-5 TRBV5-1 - TGCGCCAGCAGCGGTCGGACCGAAACACAAGAGACCCAGTACTTC CASSGRTETQETQYF
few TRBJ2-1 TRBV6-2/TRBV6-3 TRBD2 TGTGCCAGCAGTTACTCGAATCCGGCGAGCGGGGGGGGAGGTGAGCAGTTCTTC CASSYSNPASGGGGEQFF
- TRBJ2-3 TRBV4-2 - TGTGCCAGCAGCCAACTACAGGGGAGGGGCACAGATACGCAGTATTTT CASSQLQGRGTDTQYF
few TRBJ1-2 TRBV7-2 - TGTGCCAGCAGCTTACGTGGCCGGGGCCCAGCTAACTATGGCTACACCTTC CASSLRGRGPANYGYTF
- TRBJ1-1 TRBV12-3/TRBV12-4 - TGTGCCAGCACCCCCGGGGGGACAAGCAACACTGAAGCTTTCTTT CASTPGGTSNTEAFF
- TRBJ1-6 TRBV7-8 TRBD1 TGTGCCAGCAGCGTAGGGGGCGAGGGTTCACCCCTCCACTTT CASSVGGEGSPLHF
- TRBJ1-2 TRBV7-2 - TGTGCCAGCAGCGCCCCCACAGGGCCAATGGGAGGCTACACCTTC CASSAPTGPMGGYTF